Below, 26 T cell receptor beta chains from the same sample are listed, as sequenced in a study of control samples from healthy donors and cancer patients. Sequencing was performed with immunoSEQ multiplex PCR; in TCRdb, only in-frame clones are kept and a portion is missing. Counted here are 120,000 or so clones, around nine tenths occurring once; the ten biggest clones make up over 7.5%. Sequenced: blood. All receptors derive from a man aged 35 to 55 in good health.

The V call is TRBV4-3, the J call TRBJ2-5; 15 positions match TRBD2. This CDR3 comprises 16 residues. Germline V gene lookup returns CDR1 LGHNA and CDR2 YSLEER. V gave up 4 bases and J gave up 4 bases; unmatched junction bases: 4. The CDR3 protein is CASSRGLAGGRETQYF. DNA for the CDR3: TGCGCCAGCAGCCGTGGACTAGCGGGGGGGCGAGAGACCCAGTACTTC.

The CDR3 coding sequence is TGTGCCAGCAGATTTACAGGGGGCAGAGAGACCCAGTACTTC. Amino acid sequence: CASRFTGGRETQYF. This chain connects TRBV7-2 to TRBJ2-5, with 9 bases identical to TRBD1. The CDR3 covers 14 residues. V lost 6 bases and J lost 4; bases outside the gene matches: 6. Looked up from germline, CDR1 is SGHTA and CDR2 is FQGNSA.

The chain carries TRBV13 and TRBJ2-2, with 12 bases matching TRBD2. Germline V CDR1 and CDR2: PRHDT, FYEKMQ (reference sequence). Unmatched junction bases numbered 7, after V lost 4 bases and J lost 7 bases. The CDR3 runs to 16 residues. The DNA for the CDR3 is TGTGCCAGCAGCTCGCTAGCGGGGGGGCGTGACGGGGAGCTGTTTTTT. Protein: CASSSLAGGRDGELFF.

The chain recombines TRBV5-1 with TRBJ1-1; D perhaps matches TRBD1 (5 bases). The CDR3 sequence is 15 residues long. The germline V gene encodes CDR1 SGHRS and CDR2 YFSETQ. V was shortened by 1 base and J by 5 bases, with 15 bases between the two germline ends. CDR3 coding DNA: TGCGCCAGCAGCTTGAATGGCGACAGTAGGACTGAAGCTTTCTTT. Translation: CASSLNGDSRTEAFF.

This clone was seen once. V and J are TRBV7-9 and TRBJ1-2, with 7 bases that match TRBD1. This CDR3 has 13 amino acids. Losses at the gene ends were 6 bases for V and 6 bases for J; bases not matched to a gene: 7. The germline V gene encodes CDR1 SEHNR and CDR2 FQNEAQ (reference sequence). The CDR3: CASSSSGGHGYTF. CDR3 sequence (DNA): TGTGCCAGCAGTTCCTCAGGGGGACATGGCTACACCTTC.

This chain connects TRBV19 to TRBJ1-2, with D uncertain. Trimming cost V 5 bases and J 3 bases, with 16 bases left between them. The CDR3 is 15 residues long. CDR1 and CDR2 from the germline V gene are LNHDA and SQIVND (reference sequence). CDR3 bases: TGTGCCAGTAGTCCGAGGGCTCTCCCCCACTATGGCTACACCTTC. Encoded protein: CASSPRALPHYGYTF. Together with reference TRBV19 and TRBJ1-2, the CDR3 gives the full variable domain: DGGITQSPKYLFRKEGQNVTLSCEQNLNHDAMYWYRQDPGQGLRLIYYSQIVNDFQKGDIAEGYSVSREKKESFPLTVTSAQKNPTAFYLCASSPRALPHYGYTFGSGTRLTVV.

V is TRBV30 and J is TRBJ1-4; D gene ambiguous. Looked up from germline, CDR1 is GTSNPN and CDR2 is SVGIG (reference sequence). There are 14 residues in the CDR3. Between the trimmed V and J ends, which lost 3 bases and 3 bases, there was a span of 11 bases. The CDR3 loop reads CAWRWTVANEKLFF. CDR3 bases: TGTGCCTGGAGATGGACGGTCGCTAATGAAAAACTGTTTTTT.

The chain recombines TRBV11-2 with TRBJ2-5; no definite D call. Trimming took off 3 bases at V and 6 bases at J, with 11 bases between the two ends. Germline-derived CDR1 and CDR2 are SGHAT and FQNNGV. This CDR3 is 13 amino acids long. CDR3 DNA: TGTGCCAGCAGCTTTGGTAATCTTAAGACCCAGTACTTC. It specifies CASSFGNLKTQYF.

For the CDR3, the DNA is TGCGCCAGCAGTGAGTCGAACCCCCCCGAGCAGTTCTTC. This gives the protein CASSESNPPEQFF. The chain combines TRBV10-1 with TRBJ2-1; D call uncertain. Germline V gene lookup returns CDR1 WNHNN and CDR2 SYGVQD (reference sequence). V lost 0 bases and J lost 10, with 10 bases in between. CDR3 length equals 13 residues.

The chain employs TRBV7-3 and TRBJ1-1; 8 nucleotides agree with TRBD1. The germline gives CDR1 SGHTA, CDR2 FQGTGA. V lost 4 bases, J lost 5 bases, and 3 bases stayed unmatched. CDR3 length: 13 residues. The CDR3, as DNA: TGTGCCAGCAGCTCGACAGGGGCGACTGAAGCTTTCTTT. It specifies CASSSTGATEAFF.

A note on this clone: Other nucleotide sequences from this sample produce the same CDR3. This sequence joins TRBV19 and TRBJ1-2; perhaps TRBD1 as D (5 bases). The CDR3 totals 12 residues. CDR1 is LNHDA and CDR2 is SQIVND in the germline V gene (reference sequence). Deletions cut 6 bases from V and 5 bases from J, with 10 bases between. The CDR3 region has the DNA TGTGCCAGTAGGCCGGGACTGTATGGCTACACCTTC. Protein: CASRPGLYGYTF.

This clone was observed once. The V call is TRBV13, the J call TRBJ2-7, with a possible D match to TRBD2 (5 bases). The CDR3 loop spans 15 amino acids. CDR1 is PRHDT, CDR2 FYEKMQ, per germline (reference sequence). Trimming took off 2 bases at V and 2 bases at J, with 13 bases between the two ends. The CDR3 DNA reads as TGTGCCAGCAGCTTAAGAGGTCGCGGGCCCTACGAGCAGTACTTC. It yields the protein CASSLRGRGPYEQYF.

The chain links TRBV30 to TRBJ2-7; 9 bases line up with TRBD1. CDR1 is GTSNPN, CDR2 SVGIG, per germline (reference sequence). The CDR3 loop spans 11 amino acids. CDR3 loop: CAMTGGYEQYF. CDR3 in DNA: TGTGCAATGACAGGGGGCTACGAGCAGTACTTC.

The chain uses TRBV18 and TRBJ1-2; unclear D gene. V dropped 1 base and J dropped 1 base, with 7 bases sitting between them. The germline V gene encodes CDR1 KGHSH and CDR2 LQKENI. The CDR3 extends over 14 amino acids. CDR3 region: CASSPREVNYGYTF. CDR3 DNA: TGTGCCAGCTCACCACGGGAAGTTAACTATGGCTACACCTTC.

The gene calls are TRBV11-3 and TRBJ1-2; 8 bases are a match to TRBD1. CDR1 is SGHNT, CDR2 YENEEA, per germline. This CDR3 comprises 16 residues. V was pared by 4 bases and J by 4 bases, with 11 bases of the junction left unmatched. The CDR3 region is CASSYTRTGRGYGYTF. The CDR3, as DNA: TGTGCCAGCAGCTATACCCGGACAGGGAGAGGCTATGGCTACACCTTC.

The CDR3, as DNA: TGCAGCGTTGAAAGGCTAGCGGGGGGCACAGATACGCAGTATTTT. Translated: CSVERLAGGTDTQYF. V usage is TRBV29-1 and J usage is TRBJ2-3; 10 bases line up with TRBD2. CDR3 length: 15 amino acids. CDR1 is SQVTM, CDR2 ANQGSEA, per germline. V shed 2 bases and J 1 base; nucleotides not matched to a gene: 3.

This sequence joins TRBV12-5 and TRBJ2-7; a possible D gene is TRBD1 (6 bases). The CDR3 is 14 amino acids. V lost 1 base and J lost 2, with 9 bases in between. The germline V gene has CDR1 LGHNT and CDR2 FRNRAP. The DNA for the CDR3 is TGTGCTAGTGGTTTGGACAGGGCCCCCTACGAGCAGTACTTC. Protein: CASGLDRAPYEQYF.

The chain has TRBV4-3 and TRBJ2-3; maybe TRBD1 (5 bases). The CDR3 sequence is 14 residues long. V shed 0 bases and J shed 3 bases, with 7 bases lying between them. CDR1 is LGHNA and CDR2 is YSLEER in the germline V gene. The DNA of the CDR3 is TGCGCCAGCAGCCAAGACCCAGGGACAGATACGCAGTATTTT. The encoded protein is CASSQDPGTDTQYF.

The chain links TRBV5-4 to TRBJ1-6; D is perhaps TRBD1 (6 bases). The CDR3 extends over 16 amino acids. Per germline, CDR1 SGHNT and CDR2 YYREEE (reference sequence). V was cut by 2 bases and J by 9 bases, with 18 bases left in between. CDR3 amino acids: CASSLDVARGGSPLHF. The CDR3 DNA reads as TGTGCCAGCAGCTTAGACGTCGCCAGGGGAGGTTCACCCCTCCACTTT.

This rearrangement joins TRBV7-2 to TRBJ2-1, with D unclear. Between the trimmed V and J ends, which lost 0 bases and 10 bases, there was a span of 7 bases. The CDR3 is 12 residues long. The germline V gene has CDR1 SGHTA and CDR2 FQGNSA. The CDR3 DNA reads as TGTGCCAGCAGCTTAGCGCTATGGGAGCAGTTCTTC. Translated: CASSLALWEQFF.

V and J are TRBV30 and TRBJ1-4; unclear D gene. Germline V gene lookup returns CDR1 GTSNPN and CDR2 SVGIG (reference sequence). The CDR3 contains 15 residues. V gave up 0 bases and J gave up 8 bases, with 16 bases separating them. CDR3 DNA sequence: TGTGCCTGGAGTGTACCAGGAGGATTTAGCGAAAAACTGTTTTTT. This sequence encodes CAWSVPGGFSEKLFF.

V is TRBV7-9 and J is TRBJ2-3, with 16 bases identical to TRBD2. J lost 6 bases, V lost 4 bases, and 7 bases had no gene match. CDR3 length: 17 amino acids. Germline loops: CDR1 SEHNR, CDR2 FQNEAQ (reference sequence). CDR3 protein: CASSSGTSGGARDTQYF. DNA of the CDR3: TGTGCCAGCAGCTCCGGGACTAGCGGGGGGGCCAGGGATACGCAGTATTTT.

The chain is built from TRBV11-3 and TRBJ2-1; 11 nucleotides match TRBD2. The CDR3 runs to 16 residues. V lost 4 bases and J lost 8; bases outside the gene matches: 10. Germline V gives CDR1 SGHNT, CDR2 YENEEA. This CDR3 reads CASSSRSSGGAYEQFF. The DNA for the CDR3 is TGTGCCAGCAGCTCTAGGAGTAGCGGGGGGGCCTATGAGCAGTTCTTC.

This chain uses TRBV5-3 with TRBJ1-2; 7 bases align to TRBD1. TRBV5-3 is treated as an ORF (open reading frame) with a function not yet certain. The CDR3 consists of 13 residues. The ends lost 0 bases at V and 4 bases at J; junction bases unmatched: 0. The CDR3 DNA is TGTGCCAGAAGCTTGGGACAGGGCTATGGCTACACCTTC. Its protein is CARSLGQGYGYTF.

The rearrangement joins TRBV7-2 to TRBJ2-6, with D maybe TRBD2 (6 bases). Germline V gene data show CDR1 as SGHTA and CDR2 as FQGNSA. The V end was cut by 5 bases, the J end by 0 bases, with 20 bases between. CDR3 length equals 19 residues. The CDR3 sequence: CASSPRGIKGPSGANVLTF. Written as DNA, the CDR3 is TGTGCCAGCAGCCCCCGGGGGATCAAGGGGCCCTCTGGGGCCAACGTCCTGACTTTC. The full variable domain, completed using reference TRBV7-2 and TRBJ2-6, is GAGVSQSPSNKVTEKGKDVELRCDPISGHTALYWYRQSLGQGLEFLIYFQGNSAPDKSGLPSDRFSAERTGGSVSTLTIQRTQQEDSAVYLCASSPRGIKGPSGANVLTFGAGSRLTVL.

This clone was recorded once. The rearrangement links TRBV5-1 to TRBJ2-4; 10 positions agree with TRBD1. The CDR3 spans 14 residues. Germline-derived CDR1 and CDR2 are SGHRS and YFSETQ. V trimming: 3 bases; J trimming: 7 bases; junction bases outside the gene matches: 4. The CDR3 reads CASSSGTGENIQYF. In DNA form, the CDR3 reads TGCGCCAGCAGCTCCGGGACAGGGGAGAACATTCAGTACTTC.